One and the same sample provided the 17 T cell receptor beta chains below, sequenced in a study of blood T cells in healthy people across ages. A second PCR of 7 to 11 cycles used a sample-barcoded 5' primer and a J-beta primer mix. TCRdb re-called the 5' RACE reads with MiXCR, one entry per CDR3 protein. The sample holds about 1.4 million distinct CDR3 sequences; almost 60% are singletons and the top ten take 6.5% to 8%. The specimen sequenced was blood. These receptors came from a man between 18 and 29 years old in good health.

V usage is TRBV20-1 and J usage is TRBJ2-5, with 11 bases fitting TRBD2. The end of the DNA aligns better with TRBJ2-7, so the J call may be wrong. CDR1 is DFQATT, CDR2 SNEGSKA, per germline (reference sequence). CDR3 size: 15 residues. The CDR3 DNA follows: TGCAGTGCTATCCCGACTAGCGGGGAGATCTACGAGCAGTACTTC. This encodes CSAIPTSGEIYEQYF.

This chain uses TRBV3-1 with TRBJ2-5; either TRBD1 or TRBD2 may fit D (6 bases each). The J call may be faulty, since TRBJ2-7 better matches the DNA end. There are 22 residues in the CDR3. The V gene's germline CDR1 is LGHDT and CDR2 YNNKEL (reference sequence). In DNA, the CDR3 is TGTGCCAGCAGCCAAGATATGACAGGTGGTATCAACACCGGGGAGGCATCCTACGAGCAGTACTTC. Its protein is CASSQDMTGGINTGEASYEQYF.

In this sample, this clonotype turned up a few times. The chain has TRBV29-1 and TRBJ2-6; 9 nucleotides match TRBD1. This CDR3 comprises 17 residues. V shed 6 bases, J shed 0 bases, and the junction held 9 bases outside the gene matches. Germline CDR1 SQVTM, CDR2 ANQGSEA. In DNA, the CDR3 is TGCAGCGTCCCCTCTGGGGGACAGGGCTCTGGGGCCAACGTCCTGACTTTC. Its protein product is CSVPSGGQGSGANVLTF.

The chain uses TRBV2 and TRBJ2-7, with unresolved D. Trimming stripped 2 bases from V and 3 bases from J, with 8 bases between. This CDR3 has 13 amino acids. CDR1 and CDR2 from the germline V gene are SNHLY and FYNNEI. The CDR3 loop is CASSEKQFYEQYF. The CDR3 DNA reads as TGTGCCAGCAGTGAAAAACAGTTCTACGAGCAGTACTTC.

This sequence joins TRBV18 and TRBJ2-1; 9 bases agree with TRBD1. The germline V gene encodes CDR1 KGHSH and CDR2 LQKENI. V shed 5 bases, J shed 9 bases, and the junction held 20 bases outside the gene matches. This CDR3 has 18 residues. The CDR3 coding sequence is TGTGCCAGCTCATCCCTCGGAATAGGACAGGGGATAGTTGGTGAGCAGTTCTTC. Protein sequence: CASSSLGIGQGIVGEQFF.

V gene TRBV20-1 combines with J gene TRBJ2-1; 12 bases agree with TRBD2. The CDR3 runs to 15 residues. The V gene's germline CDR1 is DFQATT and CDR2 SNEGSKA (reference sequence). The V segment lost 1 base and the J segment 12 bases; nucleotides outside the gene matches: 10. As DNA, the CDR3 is TGCAGTGCTAGAGGACTAGCGGGAGTTGCATATACGCAGTTCTTC. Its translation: CSARGLAGVAYTQFF.

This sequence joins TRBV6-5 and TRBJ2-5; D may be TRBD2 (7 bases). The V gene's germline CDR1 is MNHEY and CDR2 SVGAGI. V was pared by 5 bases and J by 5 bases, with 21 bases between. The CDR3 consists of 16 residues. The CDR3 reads CASSPLRGGSRETQYF. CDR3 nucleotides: TGTGCCAGCAGTCCCCTCAGGGGCGGGAGTAGGGAGACCCAGTACTTC.

The CDR3 DNA follows: TGTGCCAGCAGCCAAAACTTACGACGGGTTCTAGCGGGGGAGGGAGATACGCAGTATTTT. It is translated as CASSQNLRRVLAGEGDTQYF. The chain joins TRBV7-2 to TRBJ2-3; 10 positions match TRBD2. The CDR3 loop spans 20 amino acids. The germline V gene encodes CDR1 SGHTA and CDR2 FQGNSA. The ends lost 5 bases at V and 5 bases at J; junction bases unmatched: 22.

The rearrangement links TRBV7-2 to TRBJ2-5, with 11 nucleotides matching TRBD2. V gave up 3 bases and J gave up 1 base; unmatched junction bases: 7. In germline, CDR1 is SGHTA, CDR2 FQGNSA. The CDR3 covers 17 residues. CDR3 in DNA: TGTGCCAGCAGCTTGGATCCGGGACTAGCGGTCCAAGAGACCCAGTACTTC. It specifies CASSLDPGLAVQETQYF.

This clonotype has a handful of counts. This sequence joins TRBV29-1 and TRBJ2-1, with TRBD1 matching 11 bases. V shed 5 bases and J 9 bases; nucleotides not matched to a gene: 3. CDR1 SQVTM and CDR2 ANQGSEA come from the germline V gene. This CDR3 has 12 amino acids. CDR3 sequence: CSVPGTGGEQFF. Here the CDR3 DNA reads TGCAGCGTTCCCGGGACAGGGGGTGAGCAGTTCTTC.

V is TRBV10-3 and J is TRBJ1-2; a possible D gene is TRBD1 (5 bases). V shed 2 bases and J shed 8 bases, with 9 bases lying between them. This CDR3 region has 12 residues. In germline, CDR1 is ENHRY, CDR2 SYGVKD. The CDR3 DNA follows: TGTGCCATCAGTGAGCAGGGTTTCGGCTACACCTTC. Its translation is CAISEQGFGYTF.

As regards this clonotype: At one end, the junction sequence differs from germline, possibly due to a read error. The CDR3 nucleotides read TGCAGCGTTGCTCACGCGCGTGCGAACACCGGGGAGCCGTTTTTT. It specifies CSVAHARANTGEPFF. The chain combines TRBV29-1 with TRBJ2-2; tentative D call: TRBD2 (5 bases). The CDR3 contains 15 residues. Looked up from germline, CDR1 is SQVTM and CDR2 is ANQGSEA.

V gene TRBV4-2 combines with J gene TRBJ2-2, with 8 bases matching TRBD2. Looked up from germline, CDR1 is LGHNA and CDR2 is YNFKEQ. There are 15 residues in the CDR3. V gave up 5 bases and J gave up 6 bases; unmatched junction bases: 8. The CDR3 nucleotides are TGTGCCAGCAGCGGAAGCGGGGGACGGGCCGGGGAGCTGTTTTTT. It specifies CASSGSGGRAGELFF.

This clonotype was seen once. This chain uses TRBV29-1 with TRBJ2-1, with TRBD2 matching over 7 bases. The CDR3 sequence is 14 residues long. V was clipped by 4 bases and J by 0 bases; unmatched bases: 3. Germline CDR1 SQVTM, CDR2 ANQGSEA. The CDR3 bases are TGCAGCGTTGTTAGCGGGCTCTCCTACAATGAGCAGTTCTTC. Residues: CSVVSGLSYNEQFF.

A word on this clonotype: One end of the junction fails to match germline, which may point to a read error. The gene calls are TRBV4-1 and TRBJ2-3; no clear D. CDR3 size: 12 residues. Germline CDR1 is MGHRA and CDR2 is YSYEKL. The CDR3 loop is CVSSQDGDTQYF. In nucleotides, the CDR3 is TGCGTCAGCAGCCAGGATGGGGATACGCAGTATTTT.

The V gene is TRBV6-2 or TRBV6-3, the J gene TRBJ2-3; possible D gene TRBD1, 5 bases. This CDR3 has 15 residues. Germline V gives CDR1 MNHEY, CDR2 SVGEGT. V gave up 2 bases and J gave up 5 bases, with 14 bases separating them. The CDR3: CASSYVRAWGDTQYF. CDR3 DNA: TGTGCCAGCAGTTACGTCAGGGCGTGGGGAGATACGCAGTATTTT.

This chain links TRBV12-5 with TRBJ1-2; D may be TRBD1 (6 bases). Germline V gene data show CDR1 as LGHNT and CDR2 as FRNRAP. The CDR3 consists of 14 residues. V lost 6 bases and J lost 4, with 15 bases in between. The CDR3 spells CASGTNGQFYGYTF. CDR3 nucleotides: TGTGCTAGTGGGACTAACGGACAGTTCTATGGCTACACCTTC.